These 24 T cell receptor beta chains originate from one sample sequenced in a study of immune characterization of retroperitoneal liposarcoma. One entry per CDR3 protein results from TCRdb running MiXCR on the PCR reads. The data show approximately 10,000 distinct CDR3 sequences, under 35% seen once. Sequencing input: tumor tissue. The source of these receptors is a female donor with retroperitoneal liposarcoma.

This clonotype was found many times. This chain connects TRBV6-1 to TRBJ2-1; 9 bases agree with TRBD1. Trimming cost V 6 bases and J 10 bases; bases outside gene matches: 13. This CDR3 has 15 amino acids. Germline V gene data show CDR1 as MNHNS and CDR2 as SASEGT. DNA of the CDR3: TGTGCCAGCAGGAGGGACAGGGAGAGCTCCTACGAGCAGTTCTTC. As protein: CASRRDRESSYEQFF.

This clonotype turned up a few times. The chain couples TRBV6-6 to TRBJ2-1, with D possibly matching TRBD1 (6 bases). Germline CDR1 reads MNHNY; CDR2 reads SVGAGI (reference sequence). There are 13 residues in the CDR3. Trimming took 2 bases from V and 5 from J, leaving 7 bases between them. This CDR3 reads CASSYTGNNEQFF. The CDR3 DNA is TGTGCCAGCAGTTACACAGGGAACAATGAGCAGTTCTTC.

This clonotype was counted ten times or more. The chain carries TRBV7-6 and TRBJ2-7; D is undetermined. This CDR3 region has 13 residues. Looked up from germline, CDR1 is SGHVS and CDR2 is FNYEAQ. Trimming took off 6 bases at V and 3 bases at J, with 12 bases between the two ends. CDR3 bases: TGTGCCAGCAGTACCGAGGCTTTCTACGAGCAGTACTTC. Translated, it gives CASSTEAFYEQYF.

Only a few counts were recorded for this clonotype. This chain links TRBV12-3 or TRBV12-4 with TRBJ1-5; D unclear. The V end lost 4 bases, the J end lost 4 bases, and 5 bases lay between the germline ends. CDR3 length: 12 residues. The CDR3 is CASSSPNQPQHF. The CDR3 region has the DNA TGTGCCAGCAGTTCCCCTAATCAGCCCCAGCATTTT.

This clonotype was picked up one time. V is TRBV5-1 and J is TRBJ2-5; the D gene is possibly TRBD2 (6 bases). The CDR3 has 14 amino acids. Germline CDR1 reads SGHRS; CDR2 reads YFSETQ. V lost 2 bases and J lost 5, with 13 bases in between. In nucleotides, the CDR3 is TGCGCCAGCAGCTTAGGGACTCTGGGGGAGACCCAGTACTTC. It is translated as CASSLGTLGETQYF.

This clonotype was recorded many times. CDR3 loop: CASSGDSGGAETQFF. Written as DNA, the CDR3 is TGCGCCAGCAGCGGTGACTCAGGCGGGGCAGAGACCCAGTTCTTC. This chain links TRBV10-2 with TRBJ2-1, with D tentatively TRBD2 (6 bases). Germline V gene lookup returns CDR1 WSHSY and CDR2 SAAADI. The CDR3 consists of 15 residues. V lost 6 bases, J lost 13 bases, and 25 bases lay in between.

This clonotype was counted between two and nine times. The chain combines TRBV11-1 with TRBJ2-1; D is uncertain. Judging by the DNA end, TRBJ2-7 fits better; the J call may be wrong. CDR1 is SGHAT, CDR2 FQDESV, per germline (reference sequence). The length of the CDR3 is 13 residues. DNA for the CDR3: TGTGCCAGCCGGCCGTCAAGCTCCTACGAGCAGTACTTC. Its protein is CASRPSSSYEQYF.

The V and J genes are TRBV7-3 and TRBJ2-1; D unresolved. The J call is doubtful: the DNA matches TRBJ2-7 better. CDR1 SGHTA and CDR2 FQGTGA come from the germline V gene. CDR3 length: 14 residues. The CDR3 is CASSRSGNSYEQYF. As DNA, the CDR3 is TGTGCCAGCAGCCGCAGTGGAAATTCCTACGAGCAGTACTTC.

At least ten counts were recorded for this clonotype. The chain couples TRBV6-1 to TRBJ2-5; 7 nucleotides agree with TRBD1. The CDR3 consists of 13 residues. Germline CDR1 reads MNHNS; CDR2 reads SASEGT. With V trimmed by 6 bases and J by 4 bases, 5 bases remained unmatched. The DNA for the CDR3 is TGTGCCAGCAGCCCGACAGGGAGAGAGACCCAGTACTTC. It yields the protein CASSPTGRETQYF.

This clonotype was detected only a few times. This rearrangement joins TRBV6-6 to TRBJ2-1; D not certain. The J call is uncertain, as TRBJ2-7 better fits the DNA end. The CDR3 runs 16 residues. Germline assignment: CDR1 MNHNY and CDR2 SVGAGI (reference sequence). CDR3 amino acids: CASSYSNGPYHNEQYF. The CDR3 bases are TGTGCCAGCAGTTACTCGAATGGACCTTACCACAATGAGCAGTACTTC.

The V and J genes are TRBV27 and TRBJ2-5, with TRBD2 matching over 16 bases. CDR3 length: 15 residues. Trimming removed 5 bases from V and 11 bases from J; junction bases left unmatched: 8. In germline, CDR1 is MNHEY, CDR2 SMNVEV (reference sequence). The CDR3 region is CASSPGLAGGPKQYF. CDR3 nucleotides: TGTGCCAGCAGTCCGGGACTAGCGGGAGGGCCAAAACAGTACTTC.

Notes on this clonotype: This clone may be a read error of a much larger clone one base away. Without the conserved terminal phenylalanine or tryptophan, this CDR3 likely stems from a read error. The DNA is left out, because the CDR3 cannot be placed on it with certainty; the CDR3 is given as TCRdb lists it. The V and J genes are TRBV12-3 or TRBV12-4 and TRBJ2-3; the table calls TRBD1, which could not be checked here. The CDR3 spans 13 residues, counting both ends. The CDR3 protein is CASTGQGRNEQYI.

This clonotype came up many times. The genes are TRBV12-3 or TRBV12-4 and TRBJ2-7; D might be TRBD2 (6 bases). V was pared by 5 bases and J by 6 bases, with 20 bases between. CDR3 length equals 15 residues. DNA for the CDR3: TGTGCCAGCAGTACCCTCGGTCGGGGGACCATCGAGCAGTACTTC. Its protein product is CASSTLGRGTIEQYF.

This chain uses TRBV12-3 or TRBV12-4 with TRBJ1-4, with 7 bases matching TRBD1. Trimming took 1 base from V and 10 from J; bases not matched to a gene: 6. There are 14 residues in the CDR3. Here the CDR3 DNA reads TGTGCCAGCAGTTTAGGGGGGGCAGGGGGAAAACTGTTTTTT. This encodes CASSLGGAGGKLFF.

This clonotype was recorded a few times. The chain couples TRBV10-1 to TRBJ2-4; D may be TRBD2 (5 bases). CDR1 and CDR2 from the germline V gene are WNHNN and SYGVQD (reference sequence). The CDR3 has 15 residues. The ends were cut back, 4 bases at V and 13 bases at J, with 23 bases in the middle. CDR3 sequence (DNA): TGCGCCAGCAGTGCCTCAGAGGGCCCCTACAATGAGCAGTACTTC. This gives the protein CASSASEGPYNEQYF.

This clonotype was observed once. The J gene is TRBJ2-5, the V gene TRBV12-3 or TRBV12-4; D possibly uses TRBD1 or TRBD2 (6 bases each). The better agreement between TRBJ2-1 and the DNA end casts doubt on the J call. This CDR3 contains 13 residues. As DNA, the CDR3 is TGTGCCAGCAGTTTAGAGGGGGGCGGCGAGCAGTTCTTC. Encoded protein: CASSLEGGGEQFF.

The chain couples TRBV24-1 to TRBJ2-1, with D possibly TRBD2 on 7 matching bases. CDR3 length: 15 amino acids. Germline CDR1 and CDR2: KGHDR and SFDVKD. Trimming cost V 3 bases and J 4 bases, with 12 bases left between them. The CDR3 bases are TGTGCCACCAGTGATGGGGGGGCTCGTTACAATGAGCAGTTCTTC. Translating it yields CATSDGGARYNEQFF.

The V gene is TRBV7-3, the J gene TRBJ2-1; D unclear. The end of the DNA fits TRBJ2-7 better, so the J call may be wrong. The V gene's germline CDR1 is SGHTA and CDR2 FQGTGA. The CDR3 length is 13 residues. CDR3 in DNA: TGTGCCAGCAGCGTCAGTTTCCACAATGAGCAGTACTTC. It translates to CASSVSFHNEQYF.

The table lists this clonotype with many counts. The gene calls are TRBV7-8 and TRBJ1-5; D gene unclear. V gave up 3 bases and J gave up 0 bases, with 15 bases separating them. CDR3 length: 17 residues. Germline CDR1 and CDR2: SGHVS and FQNEAQ. CDR3 protein: CASSFSPGSPSNQPQHF. CDR3 in DNA: TGTGCCAGCAGCTTCTCGCCGGGTTCCCCTAGCAATCAGCCCCAGCATTTT.

The sample holds a few counts of this clonotype. The gene calls are TRBV12-5 and TRBJ2-6, with TRBD2 matching over 7 bases. The CDR3 extends over 16 amino acids. With V trimmed by 6 bases and J by 0 bases, 5 bases remained unmatched. Per germline, CDR1 LGHNT and CDR2 FRNRAP. The CDR3 loop reads CASGLGGGSGANVLTF. CDR3 bases: TGTGCTAGTGGCCTGGGGGGGGGCTCTGGGGCCAACGTCCTGACTTTC. Based on the CDR3 plus reference TRBV12-5 and TRBJ2-6, the full variable domain is DARVTQTPRHKVTEMGQEVTMRCQPILGHNTVFWYRQTMMQGLELLAYFRNRAPLDDSGMPKDRFSAEMPDATLATLKIQPSEPRDSAVYFCASGLGGGSGANVLTFGAGSRLTVL.

The chain uses TRBV10-1 and TRBJ2-3; 7 nucleotides agree with TRBD1. Germline V gene sequence: CDR1 WNHNN, CDR2 SYGVQD (reference sequence). The length of the CDR3 is 16 residues. Trimming took 1 base from V and 4 from J; bases not matched to a gene: 8. The CDR3 bases are TGCGCCAGCAGTGAGTTCCAGGGGGTCCCCCCAGATACGCAGTATTTT. This translates into CASSEFQGVPPDTQYF.

The rearrangement links TRBV6-1 to TRBJ2-1, with D uncertain. The end of the DNA aligns better with TRBJ2-7, so the J call may be wrong. Germline lookup yields CDR1 MNHNS and CDR2 SASEGT. The CDR3 spans 14 residues. The CDR3 is CASSLIGTSYEQYF. Written as DNA, the CDR3 is TGTGCCAGTAGCCTCATCGGCACCTCCTACGAGCAGTACTTC.

This clonotype was found a few times. The V gene is TRBV6-1, the J gene TRBJ2-3; 9 nucleotides agree with TRBD2. This CDR3 comprises 15 residues. CDR1 and CDR2 (germline): MNHNS, SASEGT. The V gene end was trimmed by 6 bases and the J gene end by 2 bases; junction bases not matched to a gene: 6. The CDR3: CASRFSGGYTDTQYF. In DNA form, the CDR3 reads TGTGCCAGCAGATTTAGCGGGGGATACACAGATACGCAGTATTTT.

V is TRBV11-3 and J is TRBJ2-2, with a weak D call TRBD2 (6 bases). CDR3 size: 15 residues. Trimming pared 5 bases from V and 6 bases from J, leaving 16 bases between. The V gene's germline CDR1 is SGHNT and CDR2 YENEEA. In DNA form, the CDR3 reads TGTGCCAGCAGCGAACCGGGCCGCGGGGCCGGGGAGCTGTTTTTT. It yields the protein CASSEPGRGAGELFF. Drawing the rest from reference TRBV11-3 and TRBJ2-2, the complete variable domain is EAGVVQSPRYKIIEKKQPVAFWCNPISGHNTLYWYLQNLGQGPELLIRYENEEAVDDSQLPKDRFSAERLKGVDSTLKIQPAELGDSAVYLCASSEPGRGAGELFFGEGSRLTVL.